This TCR beta chain was captured by sequencing in a study of cytomegalovirus exposure and HLA in healthy donors. Study as a whole: Around 85 million unique TCRs from HLA-typed donors were held in an early data release. Study outcomes and limitations: Exclusion as indistinguishable affected some V segments, including TRBV6-2 and TRBV6-3. Accurate predictions that matched the HLA-A and HLA-B alleles of most subjects were reportedly made from TCR beta sequences.

On this clone itself: Its antigen is currently unknown.

The CDR3 is 17 residues long. V shed 6 bases, J shed 2 bases, and the junction held 6 bases outside the gene matches. Germline loops: CDR1 SGHVS, CDR2 FQNEAQ. Vbeta (60) and Jbeta (13) primers were used in the PCR. Only in-frame clones appear in the TCRdb table, and some are missing; sequencing was by immunoSEQ multiplex PCR. The table has under 85,000 clones, about 70% seen once; the top ten hold approximately 10%. The receptor's source is a woman in her twenties or thirties in good health and CMV-seronegative. Sequenced: PBMCs. This chain uses TRBV7-8 with TRBJ2-1; TRBD2 matches 14 bases. The CDR3 DNA follows: TGTGCCAGCAGTACAAGGACTAGCGGGGGGCCCTACAATGAGCAGTTCTTC. This translates into CASSTRTSGGPYNEQFF.